Each of the 19 T cell receptor beta chains below was sequenced from the same sample in a study of cytomegalovirus exposure and HLA in healthy donors. The assay was immunoSEQ multiplex PCR, and TCRdb's table has in-frame clones only and misses some. The data contain 110,000 or so clones, approximately 85% of them seen just once; the ten biggest clones take up around 2.7%. Sequencing was performed on PBMCs. Receptors were obtained from a woman between 18 and 29 years old in good health and CMV-seronegative.

The V call is TRBV10-3, the J call TRBJ1-1; 8 bases agree with TRBD1. CDR1 is ENHRY and CDR2 is SYGVKD in the germline V gene. The V segment lost 0 bases and the J segment 6 bases; nucleotides outside the gene matches: 3. The CDR3 loop spans 14 amino acids. The DNA of the CDR3 is TGTGCCATCAGTGAGTCTCAGGGGGCGGCTGAAGCTTTCTTT. Its translation is CAISESQGAAEAFF.

The chain employs TRBV13 and TRBJ1-1, with TRBD1 as a possible D gene (5 bases). CDR1 is PRHDT, CDR2 FYEKMQ, per germline (reference sequence). V lost 4 bases and J 3 bases, leaving 12 bases between the germline ends. This CDR3 contains 14 residues. The CDR3 DNA follows: TGTGCCAGCAGCTCGACAGTAGCTGACACTGAAGCTTTCTTT. Amino acids: CASSSTVADTEAFF.

The rearrangement uses TRBV5-6 and TRBJ1-2; 8 nucleotides align to TRBD1. The CDR3 has 14 residues. Looked up from germline, CDR1 is SGHDT and CDR2 is YYEEEE. Trimming removed 4 bases from V and 2 bases from J; junction bases left unmatched: 4. In DNA, the CDR3 is TGTGCCAGCAGCCCGGGACAGGCAAACTATGGCTACACCTTC. As protein: CASSPGQANYGYTF.

V and J are TRBV11-1 and TRBJ2-3; no definite D call. The germline V gene has CDR1 SGHAT and CDR2 FQDESV (reference sequence). The CDR3 sequence is 16 residues long. Trimming took off 3 bases at V and 0 bases at J, with 13 bases between the two ends. CDR3 nucleotide sequence: TGTGCCAGCAGCTTCCTAACAGCATCTAGCACAGATACGCAGTATTTT. It yields the protein CASSFLTASSTDTQYF.

The gene calls are TRBV25-1 and TRBJ2-7; D is perhaps TRBD2 (5 bases). Trimming cost V 6 bases and J 2 bases, with 14 bases left between them. The germline V gene encodes CDR1 MGHDK and CDR2 SYGVNS. The CDR3 length is 14 residues. This CDR3 is CASRGVSMTYEQYF. CDR3 coding DNA: TGTGCCAGCAGGGGAGTCAGCATGACCTACGAGCAGTACTTC.

V is TRBV4-1 and J is TRBJ2-3; 12 bases fit TRBD2. V gave up 1 base and J gave up 1 base; unmatched junction bases: 3. This CDR3 contains 17 residues. Germline V gene data show CDR1 as MGHRA and CDR2 as YSYEKL. The CDR3 protein is CASSQASGGARTDTQYF. The CDR3 region has the DNA TGCGCCAGCAGCCAAGCTAGCGGGGGGGCACGCACAGATACGCAGTATTTT.

The chain employs TRBV6-1 and TRBJ1-5; a possible D gene is TRBD1 (5 bases). The CDR3 spans 13 residues. Germline CDR1 reads MNHNS; CDR2 reads SASEGT. V was clipped by 11 bases and J by 5 bases, with 16 bases between them. The CDR3 is CAAKGQGDQPQHF. In DNA form, the CDR3 reads TGTGCCGCGAAGGGGCAGGGCGATCAGCCCCAGCATTTT.

CDR3 sequence reads: CASSPNRGLNYGYTF. The CDR3 bases are TGTGCCAGCTCACCAAACAGGGGATTGAACTATGGCTACACCTTC. The gene calls are TRBV18 and TRBJ1-2; 7 positions match TRBD1. J gave up 2 bases and V 2 bases, and 5 bases lay outside the gene matches. CDR1 and CDR2 from the germline V gene are KGHSH and LQKENI. This CDR3 has 15 amino acids.

J is TRBJ1-4 and V is TRBV11-2, with TRBD1 matching 7 bases. J lost 8 bases, V lost 5 bases, and 8 bases had no gene match. Per the germline V gene, CDR1 is SGHAT and CDR2 is FQNNGV. The CDR3 runs 14 residues. Here the CDR3 DNA reads TGTGCCAGCAGCCGCGACAGGGTCCGGGAAAAACTGTTTTTT. Encoded protein: CASSRDRVREKLFF.

The chain's CDR3 is CASSPQTEGNEQFF. The CDR3 coding sequence is TGTGCCAGCTCACCCCAAACGGAGGGTAATGAGCAGTTCTTC. The chain uses TRBV18 and TRBJ2-1, with D perhaps matching TRBD2 (6 bases). Germline CDR1 is KGHSH and CDR2 is LQKENI. The CDR3 covers 14 residues. V gave up 3 bases and J gave up 7 bases, with 13 bases separating them.

The chain employs TRBV6-4 and TRBJ1-2; 8 nucleotides match TRBD1. The CDR3 sequence is 15 residues long. V lost 3 bases, J lost 4 bases, and 7 bases stayed unmatched. Germline values: CDR1 MRHNA, CDR2 SNTAGT. The CDR3 protein is CASSEDGQGLYGYTF. CDR3 DNA sequence: TGTGCCAGCAGTGAAGATGGACAGGGCCTCTATGGCTACACCTTC.

V gene TRBV19 combines with J gene TRBJ1-5; D is unresolved. V lost 2 bases to trimming and J lost 7 bases, with 24 bases between them. Per the germline V gene, CDR1 is LNHDA and CDR2 is SQIVND (reference sequence). The CDR3 is 18 amino acids. The CDR3 sequence: CASSIPTPTGGGRQPQHF. CDR3 in DNA: TGTGCCAGTAGTATACCAACCCCGACGGGAGGCGGTAGGCAGCCCCAGCATTTT.

There are a few counts of this clone. J is TRBJ2-7 and V is TRBV30; 8 bases map to TRBD1. The CDR3 covers 13 residues. The junction had 10 bases not matched to a gene; V was cut back by 8 bases and J by 4 bases. Germline CDR1 GTSNPN, CDR2 SVGIG (reference sequence). In DNA form, the CDR3 reads TGTGCCGTGGAGTGGGGACAGGTGTACGAGCAGTACTTC. This sequence encodes CAVEWGQVYEQYF.

The CDR3 spells CASKGTGSQETQYF. CDR3 nucleotide sequence: TGTGCCAGCAAAGGGACAGGGAGTCAAGAGACCCAGTACTTC. The chain combines TRBV14 with TRBJ2-5, with 9 bases that match TRBD1. Per germline, CDR1 SGHDN and CDR2 FVKESK. V trimming: 7 bases; J trimming: 2 bases; junction bases outside the gene matches: 5. The CDR3 totals 14 residues.

This clone was counted at least ten times. The V and J genes are TRBV4-2 and TRBJ2-7; 11 nucleotides agree with TRBD2. CDR3 length: 16 amino acids. The trim removed 0 bases at V and 7 bases at J, leaving 8 bases unmatched. The V gene's germline CDR1 is LGHNA and CDR2 YNFKEQ. The CDR3 sequence is CASSQDPGSGGEEQYF. The CDR3 region has the DNA TGTGCCAGCAGCCAAGATCCTGGTAGCGGGGGGGAAGAGCAGTACTTC.

Details on this clone: One end of the junction does not line up with germline, which may come from a read error. The V call is TRBV29-1, the J call TRBJ1-1; TRBD1 matches at 9 bases. Germline CDR1 is SQVTM and CDR2 is ANQGSEA. The CDR3 runs to 15 residues. CDR3 region: CSVEELQGARAEAFF. In DNA, the CDR3 is TGCAGCGTCGAAGAACTACAGGGGGCGAGGGCTGAAGCTTTCTTT.

The chain couples TRBV30 to TRBJ1-1; 7 bases are a match to TRBD1. The CDR3 extends over 14 amino acids. The germline CDR1 and CDR2 sequences are GTSNPN and SVGIG (reference sequence). V shed 2 bases and J 5 bases; nucleotides not matched to a gene: 8. The CDR3 DNA follows: TGTGCCTGGAGTAGACAGGGCGGTAGGACTGAAGCTTTCTTT. The encoded protein is CAWSRQGGRTEAFF.

Worth noting for this clone: A junction boundary mismatches the germline segment, possibly from a read error. This chain joins TRBV7-3 and TRBJ1-2; TRBD1 aligns across 9 bases. This CDR3 has 14 residues. CDR1 is SGHTA and CDR2 is FQGTGA in the germline V gene. CDR3: CASSLTGGSFGYTF. CDR3 nucleotide sequence: TGTGCCAGCAGCCTAACAGGGGGCTCTTTTGGCTACACCTTC. Variable domain in full (rest from reference TRBV7-3 and TRBJ1-2): GAGVSQTPSNKVTEKGKYVELRCDPISGHTALYWYRQSLGQGPEFLIYFQGTGAADDSGLPNDRFFAVRPEGSVSTLKIQRTERGDSAVYLCASSLTGGSFGYTFGSGTRLTVV.

The chain employs TRBV15 and TRBJ1-2; a weak D match, TRBD1 (6 bases). The CDR3 is 14 amino acids. Per germline, CDR1 LNHNV and CDR2 YYDKDF (reference sequence). Trimming left V 5 bases short and J 5 bases short, with 15 bases between. CDR3 DNA: TGTGCCACCAGCGGTTTGACAACAGGGTATGGCTACACCTTC. Translated, it gives CATSGLTTGYGYTF.